Relative to its sample, the clone carrying this T cell receptor beta chain is medium-sized. Authors' analysis steps: Clinicopathological groups differed in CDR3, with these differences serving to build a distant-metastasis classifier for papillary thyroid cancer. TCRdb redid the clone calls on the PCR reads using MiXCR. The V and J calls come from TCRdb's annotation, not from the publication. The sample lists around 14,000 clones, roughly 25% seen once, with 9.5% to 13% in the top ten. Thyroid surgery had not been preceded by any treatment in any patient. This entry is derived from a study of metastatic and nonmetastatic thyroid tumors. Study at large: For malignant and benign thyroid patients, tumor or nodule tissue and blood were the sources whose repertoires were compared.

This receptor was identified in a female donor with papillary thyroid cancer or a benign thyroid nodule (not recorded which). Some clones in this sample may be carry-over from other donors' samples. The material sequenced was tumor tissue.

The CDR3: CSAETPGLGDTDTQYF. Written as DNA, the CDR3 is TGCAGTGCGGAAACTCCGGGACTAGGAGACACAGATACGCAGTATTTT. The rearrangement uses TRBV20-1 and TRBJ2-3; 8 bases map to TRBD2. The CDR3 covers 16 residues. J gave up 2 bases and V 6 bases, and 13 bases lay outside the gene matches. Germline-derived CDR1 and CDR2 are DFQATT and SNEGSKA (reference sequence).